Reported below is one T cell receptor beta chain. Its target is unknown. The CDR3 sequence is 14 residues long. Trimming removed 8 bases from V and 9 bases from J, with 17 bases in between. The germline CDR1 and CDR2 sequences are SGHAT and FQDESV (reference sequence). Method: immunoSEQ multiplex PCR; TCRdb's copy keeps in-frame clones and lacks some. The table includes about 160,000 clones, more than 65% detected once. This specimen comes from a study of cytotoxic CD8 clonotypes in ibrutinib-treated CLL. Looking at the study overall: Following treatment for a median roughly 12 months, range 6 to 36, response samples were then taken.

Study-level points and caveats: Exceeding age-matched healthy donors, baseline clonality also tracked the counts of circulating CD8+ T cells.

The receptor was derived from a human donor with chronic lymphocytic leukemia. J is TRBJ1-6 and V is TRBV11-1; D might be TRBD1 (5 bases). Source: PBMCs, taken after 12 months of ibrutinib treatment. In DNA, the CDR3 is TGTGCCAGCGGAAACCCCGGCGGGGGTTCACCCCTCCACTTT. Its protein product is CASGNPGGGSPLHF. Combining the CDR3 with reference TRBV11-1 and TRBJ1-6 gives the whole variable domain EAEVAQSPRYKITEKSQAVAFWCDPISGHATLYWYRQILGQGPELLVQFQDESVVDDSQLPKDRFSAERLKGVDSTLKIQPAELGDSAMYLCASGNPGGGSPLHFGNGTRLTVT.